The clone carrying this TCR beta chain has at least ten counts. This specimen belongs to a study of blood T cell repertoires in COVID-19. Study information: Spain, Italy and the United States supplied samples that represented acute and convalescent COVID-19. Sources were T cells, B-cell-depleted T cells, or PBMCs; the material itself was cDNA or gDNA.

As handled by the study authors: The assay estimated nucleated cells by amplifying reference gene primers. Data came from immunoSEQ multiplex PCR; TCRdb stores just in-frame clones and leaves some out. V and J calls and clone size are copied from that table; D and trimming were computed from the DNA. This table has 150,000 to 200,000 clones, over 65% appearing once. Germline-derived CDR1 and CDR2 are LNHDA and SQIVND (reference sequence). The CDR3 runs to 18 residues. Between the trimmed V and J ends, which lost 2 bases and 5 bases, there was a span of 24 bases. Sequenced: peripheral blood. This TCR came from a woman older than 75 with acute or convalescent COVID-19. The rearrangement links TRBV19 to TRBJ1-2; perhaps TRBD1 as D (6 bases). The CDR3 region is CASSIQRLAGDMGYGYTF. CDR3 DNA: TGTGCCAGTAGTATACAAAGACTCGCAGGGGATATGGGTTATGGCTACACCTTC.